Listed here are 10 T cell receptor beta chains from one sample, sequenced in a study of T cells after yellow fever vaccination. TCRdb called the 5' RACE reads again in MiXCR, with one record for every CDR3 protein. Among about 96,000 distinct CDR3 sequences listed, under 9% were seen once. The specimen comprised CD8+ T cells not binding an NS4B(214-222) dextramer, sorted from PBMCs, sampled approximately 16 days after the first yellow fever vaccination. These receptors were collected from a man aged 18 to 29 who received the YFV17D yellow fever vaccine.

Here the CDR3 DNA reads TGTGCCAGCAGTTACTCCACTAACTATGGCTACACCTTC. Translation: CASSYSTNYGYTF. V and J are TRBV6-5 and TRBJ1-2; unclear D gene. Germline loops: CDR1 MNHEY, CDR2 SVGAGI. The CDR3 consists of 13 residues. Deletions cut 0 bases from V and 0 bases from J, with 2 bases between.

This clonotype was counted a few times. The chain joins TRBV4-2 to TRBJ2-1; D is possibly TRBD1 (6 bases). CDR1 and CDR2 from the germline V gene are LGHNA and YNFKEQ. This CDR3 spans 13 amino acids. V was cut by 1 base and J by 10 bases, with 11 bases left in between. The CDR3 nucleotides are TGTGCCAGCAGCCAAGGGCACGGGACAGAGCAGTTCTTC. Translated: CASSQGHGTEQFF.

The chain combines TRBV7-9 with TRBJ2-7; no clear D gene. CDR1 SEHNR and CDR2 FQNEAQ come from the germline V gene (reference sequence). V lost 8 bases and J 2 bases, leaving 16 bases between the germline ends. The CDR3 is 14 residues long. In DNA, the CDR3 is TGTGCCAGCGGGCCCGCCGCACGGGCCTACGAGCAGTACTTC. Translation gives CASGPAARAYEQYF. The full variable domain, with the rest looked up from reference TRBV7-9 and TRBJ2-7, is DTGVSQNPRHKITKRGQNVTFRCDPISEHNRLYWYRQTLGQGPEFLTYFQNEAQLEKSRLLSDRFSAERPKGSFSTLEIQRTEQGDSAMYLCASGPAARAYEQYFGPGTRLTVT.

A word on this clonotype: One junction end disagrees with the germline gene, perhaps due to a read error. The gene calls are TRBV7-3 and TRBJ2-3; the match to TRBD2 covers 7 bases. This CDR3 is 14 amino acids long. Germline CDR1 SGHTA, CDR2 FQGTGA. The CDR3 coding sequence is TGTACCAGCAGCTTATCTACGGGGGGAGATCCGCAGTATTTT. This codes for CTSSLSTGGDPQYF.

The V call is TRBV5-5, the J call TRBJ1-1; 9 positions match TRBD1. CDR3 length: 15 residues. The germline CDR1 and CDR2 sequences are SGHKS and YYEKEE (reference sequence). With V trimmed by 3 bases and J by 5 bases, 8 bases remained unmatched. CDR3: CASSSSGTGWTEAFF. CDR3 nucleotides: TGTGCCAGCAGCTCCTCCGGGACAGGGTGGACTGAAGCTTTCTTT. The full variable domain, with the rest looked up from reference TRBV5-5 and TRBJ1-1, is DAGVTQSPTHLIKTRGQQVTLRCSPISGHKSVSWYQQVLGQGPQFIFQYYEKEERGRGNFPDRFSARQFPNYSSELNVNALLLGDSALYLCASSSSGTGWTEAFFGQGTRLTVV.

This clonotype was detected ten times or more. V gene TRBV5-1 combines with J gene TRBJ1-1, with D perhaps TRBD1 (5 bases). Trimming removed 2 bases at V and 0 bases at J, with 8 bases between. The CDR3 is 14 amino acids. The germline V gene encodes CDR1 SGHRS and CDR2 YFSETQ. CDR3 region: CASSFSGVNTEAFF. DNA for the CDR3: TGCGCCAGCAGCTTCTCGGGGGTGAACACTGAAGCTTTCTTT. The full variable domain, with the rest looked up from reference TRBV5-1 and TRBJ1-1, is KAGVTQTPRYLIKTRGQQVTLSCSPISGHRSVSWYQQTPGQGLQFLFEYFSETQRNKGNFPGRFSGRQFSNSRSEMNVSTLELGDSALYLCASSFSGVNTEAFFGQGTRLTVV.

This clonotype came up many times. The V and J genes are TRBV5-6 and TRBJ2-1; 7 nucleotides line up with TRBD2. This CDR3 comprises 14 residues. Germline V gene lookup returns CDR1 SGHDT and CDR2 YYEEEE. The V segment lost 0 bases and the J segment 4 bases; nucleotides outside the gene matches: 1. As DNA, the CDR3 is TGTGCCAGCAGCTTGGGGACTAGTTACAATGAGCAGTTCTTC. Its protein is CASSLGTSYNEQFF.

As regards this clonotype: At one end the junction does not follow the germline gene, possibly because of a read error. The chain combines TRBV12-3 or TRBV12-4 with TRBJ1-5; possibly TRBD1 for D (5 bases). CDR3 length: 15 residues. CDR3: CASSLAGRVNQPRHF. CDR3 nucleotides: TGTGCCAGCAGTTTAGCAGGCAGGGTCAATCAGCCCCGGCATTTT.

The V gene is TRBV7-9, the J gene TRBJ2-1; unclear D gene. Between the trimmed V and J ends, which lost 4 bases and 6 bases, there was a span of 1 base. The CDR3 consists of 10 residues. In germline, CDR1 is SEHNR, CDR2 FQNEAQ (reference sequence). CDR3 protein: CASSSNEQFF. CDR3 nucleotides: TGTGCCAGCAGCTCCAATGAGCAGTTCTTC.

The genes are TRBV12-3 or TRBV12-4 and TRBJ1-1; a weak D match, TRBD1 (5 bases). V lost 5 bases and J lost 2, with 15 bases in between. The CDR3 is made up of 15 amino acids. The CDR3 region is CASSPEVGENTEAFF. For the CDR3, the DNA is TGTGCCAGCAGTCCCGAGGTGGGGGAAAACACTGAAGCTTTCTTT.